The 10 T cell receptor beta chains below all came from one sample that was sequenced in a study of cytomegalovirus exposure and HLA in healthy donors. With 60 Vbeta and 13 Jbeta primers, the PCR was carried out. The data were produced by immunoSEQ multiplex PCR, yet TCRdb's version contains in-frame clones alone and is incomplete. The sample has approximately 120,000 clones; 80% to 90% are singletons. Sample: PBMCs. These receptors were taken from a woman aged 40 to 55 in good health and CMV-seropositive.

The chain is built from TRBV5-8 and TRBJ1-2; D call uncertain. V shed 3 bases and J shed 6 bases, with 9 bases lying between them. The CDR3 is made up of 12 amino acids. Germline V gene sequence: CDR1 SGHTS, CDR2 YDEGEE. CDR3 region: CASSSPVDGYTF. The CDR3 bases are TGTGCCAGCAGCTCCCCGGTCGATGGCTACACCTTC.

The rearrangement joins TRBV7-9 to TRBJ2-5; 15 bases match TRBD2. Trimming cost V 5 bases and J 3 bases; bases outside gene matches: 4. This CDR3 has 16 residues. Germline V gene data show CDR1 as SEHNR and CDR2 as FQNEAQ (reference sequence). The CDR3 is CASSAGLAGGEETQYF. CDR3 nucleotide sequence: TGTGCCAGCAGCGCGGGACTAGCGGGAGGTGAAGAGACCCAGTACTTC.

V and J are TRBV2 and TRBJ1-3, with D possibly matching TRBD1 (6 bases). CDR3 size: 14 residues. V lost 8 bases to trimming and J lost 0 bases, with 11 bases between them. Germline values: CDR1 SNHLY, CDR2 FYNNEI. For the CDR3, the DNA is TGTGCCAGCGGAGGACAGATCTCTGGAAACACCATATATTTT. Its protein is CASGGQISGNTIYF.

The chain joins TRBV10-1 to TRBJ2-2, with 7 bases identical to TRBD1. The J segment lost 0 bases and the V segment lost 3 bases, leaving 1 base of the junction unmatched. The CDR3 sequence is 15 residues long. The germline V gene encodes CDR1 WNHNN and CDR2 SYGVQD (reference sequence). The CDR3: CASSDGTANTGELFF. The DNA of the CDR3 is TGCGCCAGCAGTGACGGGACAGCGAACACCGGGGAGCTGTTTTTT.

J is TRBJ1-1 and V is TRBV5-6; D gene unclear. There are 14 residues in the CDR3. Germline loops: CDR1 SGHDT, CDR2 YYEEEE. The ends were cut back, 0 bases at V and 3 bases at J, with 9 bases in the middle. CDR3 amino acids: CASSLAEGYTEAFF. DNA of the CDR3: TGTGCCAGCAGCTTGGCGGAGGGATACACTGAAGCTTTCTTT.

The chain has TRBV2 and TRBJ2-1; 11 bases match TRBD2. In germline, CDR1 is SNHLY, CDR2 FYNNEI. V shed 4 bases and J 2 bases; nucleotides not matched to a gene: 1. The CDR3 has 15 residues. This CDR3 is CASSGLAGPYNEQFF. The DNA for the CDR3 is TGTGCCAGCAGTGGACTAGCGGGACCCTACAATGAGCAGTTCTTC.

The V gene is TRBV7-3, the J gene TRBJ1-2; D may be TRBD1 (6 bases). This CDR3 is 16 amino acids long. With 6 bases removed from V and 3 bases from J, the gap between germline ends came to 20 bases. Per germline, CDR1 SGHTA and CDR2 FQGTGA. CDR3 DNA: TGTGCCAGCAGGCCAGTGCTGGGGGCGGTAGACTATGGCTACACCTTC. It codes for CASRPVLGAVDYGYTF.

The V gene is TRBV5-1, the J gene TRBJ2-5; 7 bases line up with TRBD2. The ends lost 2 bases at V and 2 bases at J; junction bases unmatched: 12. Germline V gene lookup returns CDR1 SGHRS and CDR2 YFSETQ. This CDR3 is 17 amino acids long. Here the CDR3 reads CASSFELAGSFQETQYF. The CDR3 DNA is TGCGCCAGCAGCTTCGAATTAGCGGGCTCGTTTCAAGAGACCCAGTACTTC.

This clone was recorded a few times. This chain uses TRBV19 with TRBJ1-1; maybe TRBD1 (6 bases). The V gene lost 0 bases and the J gene lost 0 bases, with 14 bases spanning the gap. CDR1 is LNHDA, CDR2 SQIVND, per germline (reference sequence). This CDR3 contains 17 residues. CDR3 region: CASSIDLGGLMNTEAFF. The CDR3, as DNA: TGTGCCAGTAGTATAGATCTGGGGGGGCTGATGAACACTGAAGCTTTCTTT.

A single count supports this clone. The gene calls are TRBV28 and TRBJ2-1, with no clear D. CDR3 length: 16 residues. Germline CDR1 and CDR2: MDHEN and SYDVKM. V shed 5 bases and J shed 0 bases, with 14 bases lying between them. CDR3 sequence (DNA): TGTGCCAGCAGTGCCCACGCACAGAGCTCCTACAATGAGCAGTTCTTC. Protein sequence: CASSAHAQSSYNEQFF.